The clone carrying this T cell receptor (beta chain) was picked up many times. TCRdb redid the calling of the 5' RACE reads with MiXCR, one entry per CDR3 protein. The repertoire holds 35,000 to 45,000 distinct CDR3 sequences, with roughly 6.2% as singletons. This sample was taken from a study of early T cells in non-severe SARS-CoV-2 infection. This CDR3 region has 13 residues. Germline V gives CDR1 SGHTA, CDR2 FQGNSA. V was shortened by 4 bases and J by 14 bases, with 15 bases between the two germline ends. The source is an adult who was a healthcare worker with PCR-confirmed SARS-CoV-2 infection or an uninfected control (not recorded which). Material for sequencing was whole blood. The V gene is TRBV7-2, the J gene TRBJ1-6, with D tentatively TRBD1 (5 bases). The CDR3 nucleotides are TGTGCCAGCAGCTCCTCTGCGGGACGGTCCCTCCACTTT. Protein: CASSSSAGRSLHF.